This TCR beta chain was recovered during a study of cytomegalovirus exposure and HLA in healthy donors. Researchers ran the PCR with 60 Vbeta and 13 Jbeta primers. The assay was immunoSEQ multiplex PCR, and TCRdb's table has in-frame clones only and misses some. The table lists tens of thousands of clones. The sample consisted of PBMCs. This TCR was recovered from a male donor in good health and CMV-seropositive.

The CDR3 DNA follows: TGTGCCAGCAGTGTGATGGAGACGGATTATGGCTACACCTTC. Residues: CASSVMETDYGYTF. The gene calls are TRBV2 and TRBJ1-2; D is unclear. The CDR3 is made up of 14 amino acids. Trimming shortened V by 4 bases and J by 5 bases, and 14 bases separated the two germline ends. CDR1 and CDR2 from the germline V gene are SNHLY and FYNNEI.